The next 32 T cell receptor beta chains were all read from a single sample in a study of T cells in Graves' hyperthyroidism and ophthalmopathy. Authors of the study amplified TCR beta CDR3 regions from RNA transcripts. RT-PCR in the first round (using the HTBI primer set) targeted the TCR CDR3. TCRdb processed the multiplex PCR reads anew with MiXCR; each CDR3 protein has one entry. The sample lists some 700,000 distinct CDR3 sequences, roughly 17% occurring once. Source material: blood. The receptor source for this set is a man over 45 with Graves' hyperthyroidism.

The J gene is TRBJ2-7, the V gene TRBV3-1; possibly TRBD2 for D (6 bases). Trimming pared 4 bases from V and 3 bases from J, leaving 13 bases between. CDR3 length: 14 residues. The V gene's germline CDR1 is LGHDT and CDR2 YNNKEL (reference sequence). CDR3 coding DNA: TGTGCCAGCAGCCGTCTAGCGACCTACTACGAGCAGTACTTC. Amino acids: CASSRLATYYEQYF.

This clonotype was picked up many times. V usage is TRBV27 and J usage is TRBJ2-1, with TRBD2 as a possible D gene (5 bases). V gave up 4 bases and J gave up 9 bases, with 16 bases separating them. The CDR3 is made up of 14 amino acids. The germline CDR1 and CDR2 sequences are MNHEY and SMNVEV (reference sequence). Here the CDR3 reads CASSSSLLGGEQFF. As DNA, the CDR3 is TGTGCCAGCAGTTCGTCCCTTCTAGGAGGTGAGCAGTTCTTC.

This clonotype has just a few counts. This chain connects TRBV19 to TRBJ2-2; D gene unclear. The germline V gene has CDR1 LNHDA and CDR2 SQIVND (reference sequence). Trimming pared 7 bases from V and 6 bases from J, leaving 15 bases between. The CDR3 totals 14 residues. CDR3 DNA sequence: TGTGCCAGTAAGGCGGAGAGTTGGGCCGGGGAGCTGTTTTTT. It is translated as CASKAESWAGELFF.

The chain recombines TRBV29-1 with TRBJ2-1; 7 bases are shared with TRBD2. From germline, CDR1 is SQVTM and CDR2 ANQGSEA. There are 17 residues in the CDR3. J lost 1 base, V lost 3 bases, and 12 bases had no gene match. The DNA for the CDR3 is TGCAGCGTTGAGGGGGTCGCGGGAGTTATTTCCTACAATGAGCAGTTCTTC. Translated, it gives CSVEGVAGVISYNEQFF.

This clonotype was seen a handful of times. CDR3 amino acids: CASSGPPRYF. In nucleotides, the CDR3 is TGTGCCAGCTCTGGGCCTCCCCGGTACTTC. The chain uses TRBV28 and TRBJ2-7; no firm D call. The CDR3 sequence is 10 residues long. The germline V gene encodes CDR1 MDHEN and CDR2 SYDVKM. Deletions cut 8 bases from V and 12 bases from J, with 14 bases between. The full variable domain, rest sourced from reference TRBV28 and TRBJ2-7, is DVKVTQSSRYLVKRTGEKVFLECVQDMDHENMFWYRQDPGLGLRLIYFSYDVKMKEKGDIPEGYSVSREKKERFSLILESASTNQTSMYLCASSGPPRYFGPGTRLTVT.

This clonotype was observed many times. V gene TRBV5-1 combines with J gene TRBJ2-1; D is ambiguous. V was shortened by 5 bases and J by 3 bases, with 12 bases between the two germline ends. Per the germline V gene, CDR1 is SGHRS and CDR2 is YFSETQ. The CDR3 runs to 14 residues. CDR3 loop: CASRADLGYNEQFF. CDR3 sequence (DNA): TGCGCCAGCAGAGCCGACCTGGGCTACAATGAGCAGTTCTTC. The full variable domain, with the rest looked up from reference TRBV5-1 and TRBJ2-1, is KAGVTQTPRYLIKTRGQQVTLSCSPISGHRSVSWYQQTPGQGLQFLFEYFSETQRNKGNFPGRFSGRQFSNSRSEMNVSTLELGDSALYLCASRADLGYNEQFFGPGTRLTVL.

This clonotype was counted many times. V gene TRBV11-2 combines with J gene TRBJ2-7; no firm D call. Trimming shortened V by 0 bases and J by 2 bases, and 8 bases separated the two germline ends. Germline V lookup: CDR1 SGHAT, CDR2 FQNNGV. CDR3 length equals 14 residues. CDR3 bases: TGTGCCAGCAGCTTAGATCGGGTCACCTACGAGCAGTACTTC. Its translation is CASSLDRVTYEQYF.

CDR3 DNA sequence: TGTGCCAGCAGTGGCGACAGGGGTTTGACTGAAGCTTTCTTT. Translating gives CASSGDRGLTEAFF. The chain uses TRBV6-2 or TRBV6-3 and TRBJ1-1, with TRBD1 matching 8 bases. After removal of 5 bases from V and 5 bases from J, the junction contained 7 bases not matched to a gene. From germline, CDR1 is MNHEY and CDR2 SVGEGT. This CDR3 region has 14 residues.

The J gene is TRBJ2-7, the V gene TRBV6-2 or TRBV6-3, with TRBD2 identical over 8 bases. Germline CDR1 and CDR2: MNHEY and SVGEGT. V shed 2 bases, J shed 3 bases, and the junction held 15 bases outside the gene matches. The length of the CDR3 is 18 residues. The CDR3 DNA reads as TGTGCCAGCAGTTACGAAGATCGAAGCGGGAGTGAAATCTACGAGCAGTACTTC. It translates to CASSYEDRSGSEIYEQYF.

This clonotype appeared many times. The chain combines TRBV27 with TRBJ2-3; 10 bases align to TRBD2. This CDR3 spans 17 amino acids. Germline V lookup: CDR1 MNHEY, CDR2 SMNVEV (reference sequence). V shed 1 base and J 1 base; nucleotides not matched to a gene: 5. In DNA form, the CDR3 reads TGTGCCAGCAGTTTATTTCCTAGCGGGAGCGGCACAGATACGCAGTATTTT. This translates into CASSLFPSGSGTDTQYF.

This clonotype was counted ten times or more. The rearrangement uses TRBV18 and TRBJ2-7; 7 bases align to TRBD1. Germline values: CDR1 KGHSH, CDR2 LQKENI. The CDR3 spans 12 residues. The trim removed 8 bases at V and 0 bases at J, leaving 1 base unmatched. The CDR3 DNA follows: TGTGCCAGCCGGGACAGCTCCTACGAGCAGTACTTC. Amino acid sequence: CASRDSSYEQYF. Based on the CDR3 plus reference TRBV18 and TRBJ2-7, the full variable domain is NAGVMQNPRHLVRRRGQEARLRCSPMKGHSHVYWYRQLPEEGLKFMVYLQKENIIDESGMPKERFSAEFPKEGPSILRIQQVVRGDSAAYFCASRDSSYEQYFGPGTRLTVT.

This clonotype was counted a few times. The CDR3 DNA sequence: TGTGCCAGCAAGGCCCAGAACTACGAGCAGTACTTC. Protein sequence: CASKAQNYEQYF. The J gene is TRBJ2-7, the V gene TRBV6-2 or TRBV6-3; D remains unclear. This CDR3 spans 12 amino acids. Germline V gives CDR1 MNHEY, CDR2 SVGEGT. The V end lost 7 bases, the J end lost 3 bases, and 10 bases lay between the germline ends.

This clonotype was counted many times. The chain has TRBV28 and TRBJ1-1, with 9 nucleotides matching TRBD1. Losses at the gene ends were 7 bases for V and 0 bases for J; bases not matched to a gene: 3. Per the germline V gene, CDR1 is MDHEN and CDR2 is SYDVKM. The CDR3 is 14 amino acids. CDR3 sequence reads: CASTWDRVNTEAFF. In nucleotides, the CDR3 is TGTGCCAGCACTTGGGACAGGGTGAACACTGAAGCTTTCTTT.

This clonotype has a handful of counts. CDR3 sequence: CASSLVQTSEAFF. The DNA for the CDR3 is TGTGCCAGCAGTTTAGTACAGACCAGTGAAGCTTTCTTT. This sequence joins TRBV27 and TRBJ1-1; D uncertain. CDR1 and CDR2 (germline): MNHEY, SMNVEV (reference sequence). Between the trimmed V and J ends, which lost 2 bases and 7 bases, there was a span of 11 bases. The CDR3 runs to 13 residues.

The CDR3 DNA sequence: TGTGCCAGCAGTTACTCTATAATTAATCTAGACTACGAGCAGTACTTC. It codes for CASSYSIINLDYEQYF. V and J are TRBV6-2 or TRBV6-3 and TRBJ2-7; D call uncertain. V dropped 0 bases and J dropped 3 bases, with 15 bases sitting between them. The CDR3 contains 16 residues. The germline V gene encodes CDR1 MNHEY and CDR2 SVGEGT.

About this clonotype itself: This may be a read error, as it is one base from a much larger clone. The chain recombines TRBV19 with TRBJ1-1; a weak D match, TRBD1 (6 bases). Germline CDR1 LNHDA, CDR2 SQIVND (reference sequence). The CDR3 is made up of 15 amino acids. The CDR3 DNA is TGTCCCAGTAGTCAGCAGGGGAAAAGCAACACTGAAGCTTTCTTT. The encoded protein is CPSSQQGKSNTEAFF.

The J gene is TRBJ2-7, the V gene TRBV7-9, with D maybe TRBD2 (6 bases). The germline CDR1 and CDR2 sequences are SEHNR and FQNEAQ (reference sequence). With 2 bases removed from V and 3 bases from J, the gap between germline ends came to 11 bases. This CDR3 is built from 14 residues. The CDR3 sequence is CASSLTGGHYEQYF. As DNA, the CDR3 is TGTGCCAGCAGCTTAACCGGGGGTCACTACGAGCAGTACTTC.

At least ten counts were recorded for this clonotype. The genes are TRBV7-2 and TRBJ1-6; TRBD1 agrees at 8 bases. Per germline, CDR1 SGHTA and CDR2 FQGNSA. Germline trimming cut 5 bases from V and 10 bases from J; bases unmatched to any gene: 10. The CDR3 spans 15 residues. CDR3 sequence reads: CASSRDRMRESPLHF. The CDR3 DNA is TGTGCCAGCAGCCGGGACAGGATGCGGGAGTCACCCCTCCACTTT.

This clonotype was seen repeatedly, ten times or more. For the CDR3, the DNA is TGTGCCAGCTCACCAAGAGGGACAGAAAATCAGCCCCAGCATTTT. This sequence encodes CASSPRGTENQPQHF. V is TRBV18 and J is TRBJ1-5; 7 positions match TRBD1. Germline V CDR1 and CDR2: KGHSH, LQKENI. The V segment lost 2 bases and the J segment 4 bases; nucleotides outside the gene matches: 5. This CDR3 has 15 amino acids.

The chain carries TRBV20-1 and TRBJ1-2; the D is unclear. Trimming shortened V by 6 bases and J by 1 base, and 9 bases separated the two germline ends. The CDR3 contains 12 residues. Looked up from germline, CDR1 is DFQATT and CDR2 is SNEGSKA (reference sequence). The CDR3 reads CSAPNFNYGYTF. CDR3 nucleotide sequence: TGCAGTGCCCCAAATTTTAACTATGGCTACACCTTC.

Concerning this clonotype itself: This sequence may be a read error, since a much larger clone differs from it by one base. The CDR3 protein is CASSQDSSFVGFQPQHF. CDR3 DNA: TGCGCCAGCAGCCAAGATAGCAGTTTTGTGGGTTTTCAGCCCCAGCATTTT. The V gene is TRBV4-1, the J gene TRBJ1-5; D uncertain. Trimming stripped 0 bases from V and 6 bases from J, with 18 bases between. Germline-derived CDR1 and CDR2 are MGHRA and YSYEKL. The CDR3 extends over 17 amino acids.

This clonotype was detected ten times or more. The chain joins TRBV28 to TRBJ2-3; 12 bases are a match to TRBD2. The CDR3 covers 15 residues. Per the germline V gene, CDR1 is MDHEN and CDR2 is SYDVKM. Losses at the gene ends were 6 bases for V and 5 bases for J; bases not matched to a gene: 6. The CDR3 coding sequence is TGTGCCAGCAGCCTGACTAGCGGGGGAAGAGATACGCAGTATTTT. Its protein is CASSLTSGGRDTQYF.

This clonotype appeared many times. The CDR3 region has the DNA TGTGCCACCAGTGATATAAGAGCGGGAGAAGGGACAGATACGCAGTATTTT. The encoded protein is CATSDIRAGEGTDTQYF. The chain carries TRBV24-1 and TRBJ2-3; 8 nucleotides agree with TRBD2. This CDR3 comprises 17 residues. Germline CDR1 is KGHDR and CDR2 is SFDVKD. The J segment lost 3 bases and the V segment lost 3 bases, leaving 10 bases of the junction unmatched.

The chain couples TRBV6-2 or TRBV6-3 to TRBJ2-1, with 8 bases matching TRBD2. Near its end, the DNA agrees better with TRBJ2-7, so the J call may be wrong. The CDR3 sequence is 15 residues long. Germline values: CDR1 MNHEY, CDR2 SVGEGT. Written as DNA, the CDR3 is TGTGCCAGCAGTAACATAGCGGGACTCTACAATGAGCAGTACTTC. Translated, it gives CASSNIAGLYNEQYF.

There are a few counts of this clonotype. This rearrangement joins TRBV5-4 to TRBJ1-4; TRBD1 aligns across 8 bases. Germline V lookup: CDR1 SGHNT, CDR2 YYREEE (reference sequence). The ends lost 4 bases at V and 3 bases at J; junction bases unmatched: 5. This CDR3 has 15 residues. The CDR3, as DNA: TGTGCCAGCAGCGATAACAGGGGGGCTAATGAAAAACTGTTTTTT. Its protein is CASSDNRGANEKLFF.

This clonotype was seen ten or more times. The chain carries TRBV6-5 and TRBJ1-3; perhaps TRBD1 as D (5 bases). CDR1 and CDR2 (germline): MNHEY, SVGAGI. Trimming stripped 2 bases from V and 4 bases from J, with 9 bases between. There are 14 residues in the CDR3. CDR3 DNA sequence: TGTGCCAGCAGTTACGGGGGAGGCGGAAACACCATATATTTT. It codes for CASSYGGGGNTIYF.

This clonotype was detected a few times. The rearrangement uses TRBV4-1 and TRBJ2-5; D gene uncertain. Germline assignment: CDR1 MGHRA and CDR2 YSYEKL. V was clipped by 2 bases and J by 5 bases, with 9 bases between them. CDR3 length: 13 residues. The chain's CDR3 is CASSQFNEETQYF. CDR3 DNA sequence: TGCGCCAGCAGCCAATTCAACGAGGAGACCCAGTACTTC.

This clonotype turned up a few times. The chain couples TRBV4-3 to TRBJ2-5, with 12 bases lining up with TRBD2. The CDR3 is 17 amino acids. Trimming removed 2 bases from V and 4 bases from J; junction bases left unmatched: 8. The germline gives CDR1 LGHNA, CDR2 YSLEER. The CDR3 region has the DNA TGCGCCAGCAGCCAAACCCCTAGCGGGAGGGGTAGAGAGACCCAGTACTTC. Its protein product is CASSQTPSGRGRETQYF.

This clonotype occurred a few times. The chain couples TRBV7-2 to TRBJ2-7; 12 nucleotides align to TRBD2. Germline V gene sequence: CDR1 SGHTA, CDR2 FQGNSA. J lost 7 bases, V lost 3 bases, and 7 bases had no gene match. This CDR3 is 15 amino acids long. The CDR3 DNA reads TGTGCCAGCAGCTTGGGACTAGCGGGTCGGCGGGAGCAGTACTTC. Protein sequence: CASSLGLAGRREQYF.

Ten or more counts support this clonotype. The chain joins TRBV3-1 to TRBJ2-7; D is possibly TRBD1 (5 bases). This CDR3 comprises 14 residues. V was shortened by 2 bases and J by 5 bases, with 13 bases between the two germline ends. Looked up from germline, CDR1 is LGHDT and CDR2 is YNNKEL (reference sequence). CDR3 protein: CASSQRGYVNEQYF. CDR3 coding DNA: TGTGCCAGCAGCCAAAGGGGTTACGTAAACGAGCAGTACTTC.

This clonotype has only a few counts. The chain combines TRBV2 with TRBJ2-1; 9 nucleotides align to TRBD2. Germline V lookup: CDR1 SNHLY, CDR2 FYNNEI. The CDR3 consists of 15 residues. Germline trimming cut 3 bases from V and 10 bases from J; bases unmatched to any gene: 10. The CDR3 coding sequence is TGTGCCAGCAGTGATCTCGCGGGAGGGCCGCGGGAGCAGTTCTTC. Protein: CASSDLAGGPREQFF.

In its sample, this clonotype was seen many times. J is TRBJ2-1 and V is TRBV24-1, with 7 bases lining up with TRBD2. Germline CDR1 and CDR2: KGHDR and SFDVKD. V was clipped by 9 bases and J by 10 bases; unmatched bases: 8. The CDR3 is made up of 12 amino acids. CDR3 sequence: CATGREQYEQFF. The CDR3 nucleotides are TGTGCCACCGGGCGGGAGCAATACGAGCAGTTCTTC.